A single sample gave rise to the 19 T cell receptor beta chains below, sequenced in a study of blood T cell repertoires in COVID-19. Libraries were prepared by immunoSEQ multiplex PCR; TCRdb keeps only in-frame clonotypes and omits some of them. Of more than 95,000 clones in the sample, about 80% were seen once. Source material: peripheral blood. All receptors come from a woman older than 75 with active or convalescent COVID-19.

The chain combines TRBV15 with TRBJ1-3; D is ambiguous. CDR3 length: 16 residues. V lost 3 bases and J lost 4, with 16 bases in between. Germline CDR1 is LNHNV and CDR2 is YYDKDF (reference sequence). This chain's CDR3 is CATSRIPGLRGNTIYF. The CDR3 nucleotides are TGTGCCACCAGCAGGATCCCTGGACTGCGAGGAAACACCATATATTTT.

Written as DNA, the CDR3 is TGTGCCAGCAGCCCCCCAGGGGCCTACGAGCAGTACTTC. Translating it yields CASSPPGAYEQYF. The chain uses TRBV7-8 and TRBJ2-7, with a possible D match to TRBD1 (6 bases). Between the trimmed V and J ends, which lost 5 bases and 2 bases, there was a span of 10 bases. This CDR3 has 13 amino acids. Germline V gene data show CDR1 as SGHVS and CDR2 as FQNEAQ.

This clone came up many times. The chain is built from TRBV28 and TRBJ2-7; TRBD2 matches at 11 bases. V shed 1 base, J shed 4 bases, and the junction held 3 bases outside the gene matches. The CDR3 runs 15 residues. CDR1 is MDHEN, CDR2 SYDVKM, per germline. CDR3 in DNA: TGTGCCAGCAGTTTATTAGGGACTAGCGGTTACGAGCAGTACTTC. Protein product: CASSLLGTSGYEQYF.

The chain employs TRBV6-5 and TRBJ2-1; TRBD2 matches at 8 bases. Trimming took 2 bases from V and 7 from J; bases not matched to a gene: 7. The CDR3 totals 15 residues. Germline CDR1 is MNHEY and CDR2 is SVGAGI. CDR3: CASSYKASGYNEQFF. CDR3 sequence (DNA): TGTGCCAGCAGTTACAAAGCTAGCGGGTATAATGAGCAGTTCTTC.

J is TRBJ1-3 and V is TRBV7-2, with D uncertain. This CDR3 has 16 amino acids. Between the trimmed V and J ends, which lost 2 bases and 0 bases, there was a span of 11 bases. Looked up from germline, CDR1 is SGHTA and CDR2 is FQGNSA. The CDR3 spells CASSLSIPGSGNTIYF. CDR3 DNA: TGTGCCAGCAGCTTATCAATCCCAGGCTCTGGAAACACCATATATTTT.

This clone appeared a single time. The chain couples TRBV11-2 to TRBJ2-1, with D perhaps TRBD2 (5 bases). This CDR3 is built from 15 residues. Germline lookup yields CDR1 SGHAT and CDR2 FQNNGV. Trimming cost V 1 base and J 6 bases, with 13 bases left between them. CDR3 in amino acids: CASSLVVEAGNEQFF. The CDR3 region has the DNA TGTGCCAGCAGCTTAGTCGTCGAGGCGGGCAATGAGCAGTTCTTC. Using reference TRBV11-2 and TRBJ2-1 for the parts outside the CDR3, the full variable domain is EAGVAQSPRYKIIEKRQSVAFWCNPISGHATLYWYQQILGQGPKLLIQFQNNGVVDDSQLPKDRFSAERLKGVDSTLKIQPAKLEDSAVYLCASSLVVEAGNEQFFGPGTRLTVL.

This clone was counted a single time. The chain employs TRBV6-4 and TRBJ2-1, with 9 positions matching TRBD2. Looked up from germline, CDR1 is MRHNA and CDR2 is SNTAGT. Trimming took 4 bases from V and 9 from J; bases not matched to a gene: 1. The CDR3 is 12 residues long. The CDR3 spells CASSGAGGEQFF. In DNA form, the CDR3 reads TGTGCCAGCAGTGGAGCGGGGGGTGAGCAGTTCTTC.

The chain couples TRBV7-8 to TRBJ1-1, with TRBD1 identical over 7 bases. Germline CDR1 is SGHVS and CDR2 is FQNEAQ. V shed 5 bases and J 1 base; nucleotides not matched to a gene: 10. The CDR3 is made up of 16 amino acids. As DNA, the CDR3 is TGTGCCAGCAGCCCACGTGGGGCAGGGGGGAACACTGAAGCTTTCTTT. It codes for CASSPRGAGGNTEAFF.

This chain connects TRBV28 to TRBJ2-2; 8 bases map to TRBD1. Germline CDR1 is MDHEN and CDR2 is SYDVKM. The CDR3 length is 14 residues. J gave up 9 bases and V 6 bases, and 9 bases lay outside the gene matches. CDR3 DNA sequence: TGTGCCAGCAGAACGGATACAGGGGGTCGGGAGCTGTTTTTT. It codes for CASRTDTGGRELFF.

The rearrangement joins TRBV6-5 to TRBJ2-1; no reliable D call. In germline, CDR1 is MNHEY, CDR2 SVGAGI. This CDR3 contains 14 residues. Trimming pared 5 bases from V and 10 bases from J, leaving 18 bases between. CDR3 bases: TGTGCCAGCAGTCTGACTTCATTCCGAGCCGAGCAGTTCTTC. Protein sequence: CASSLTSFRAEQFF.

This sequence joins TRBV12-3 or TRBV12-4 and TRBJ1-5; TRBD1 might be the D (6 bases). Trimming removed 6 bases at V and 6 bases at J, with 12 bases between. The CDR3 is 13 amino acids. The CDR3: CASSLQGPQPQHF. DNA for the CDR3: TGTGCCAGCAGCCTTCAGGGGCCTCAGCCCCAGCATTTT.

V usage is TRBV19 and J usage is TRBJ1-2; D uncertain. The CDR3 has 14 residues. Germline lookup yields CDR1 LNHDA and CDR2 SQIVND (reference sequence). V was cut by 4 bases and J by 4 bases, with 13 bases left in between. In nucleotides, the CDR3 is TGTGCCAGTAGTAACATTCCTCCCCCCTATGGCTACACCTTC. Residues: CASSNIPPPYGYTF.

The CDR3 nucleotides are TGTGCCAGCAGCCAAGTTGGGGGGTCCGAGCAGTACTTC. It codes for CASSQVGGSEQYF. The chain recombines TRBV3-1 (or the pseudogene TRBV3-2) with TRBJ2-7; the D gene is possibly TRBD2 (6 bases). Germline CDR1 reads LGHDT; CDR2 reads YNNKEL (reference sequence). CDR3 size: 13 residues. V dropped 1 base and J dropped 6 bases, with 10 bases sitting between them.

The CDR3 reads CAWSLDRPLAGETQYF. Written as DNA, the CDR3 is TGTGCCTGGTCCCTTGACCGACCTTTAGCGGGCGAGACCCAGTACTTC. This sequence joins TRBV30 and TRBJ2-5; 7 positions match TRBD2. V trimming: 5 bases; J trimming: 5 bases; junction bases outside the gene matches: 17. The CDR3 loop spans 16 amino acids. Germline-derived CDR1 and CDR2 are GTSNPN and SVGIG (reference sequence).

The chain has TRBV11-3 and TRBJ2-2; 8 bases line up with TRBD2. The CDR3 length is 15 residues. Losses at the gene ends were 3 bases for V and 5 bases for J; bases not matched to a gene: 5. Per the germline V gene, CDR1 is SGHNT and CDR2 is YENEEA. The CDR3 DNA sequence: TGTGCCAGCAGCTTGTCGGGAGGGGTTACCGGGGAGCTGTTTTTT. It encodes CASSLSGGVTGELFF.

The V gene is TRBV28, the J gene TRBJ2-7; 7 positions match TRBD2. V was pared by 2 bases and J by 2 bases, with 3 bases of the junction left unmatched. The CDR3 is 14 residues long. CDR1 is MDHEN and CDR2 is SYDVKM in the germline V gene. The CDR3 bases are TGTGCCAGCAGTTTACCCAGCGGGACCTACGAGCAGTACTTC. It yields the protein CASSLPSGTYEQYF.

V gene TRBV3-1 (or the pseudogene TRBV3-2) combines with J gene TRBJ1-5, with a weak D call TRBD1 (6 bases). In germline, CDR1 is LGHDT, CDR2 YNNKEL (reference sequence). V was trimmed by 3 bases and J by 2 bases, leaving 11 bases between them. This CDR3 is 15 amino acids long. For the CDR3, the DNA is TGTGCCAGCAGCCAGGAAAACAGGGGCAATCAGCCCCAGCATTTT. Protein: CASSQENRGNQPQHF.

This chain uses TRBV9 with TRBJ1-2; 7 positions agree with TRBD1. CDR1 SGDLS and CDR2 YYNGEE come from the germline V gene. The CDR3 has 15 amino acids. The J segment lost 4 bases and the V segment lost 0 bases, leaving 6 bases of the junction unmatched. CDR3 DNA sequence: TGTGCCAGCAGCGTAGAGGACAGGTGGGGCTATGGCTACACCTTC. Translated: CASSVEDRWGYGYTF.

This rearrangement joins TRBV30 to TRBJ1-1, with D tentatively TRBD1 (6 bases). CDR3 length: 13 residues. Germline values: CDR1 GTSNPN, CDR2 SVGIG (reference sequence). Between the trimmed V and J ends, which lost 2 bases and 1 base, there was a span of 8 bases. CDR3 coding DNA: TGTGCCTGGAGTACAGGGACGAACACTGAAGCTTTCTTT. Protein sequence: CAWSTGTNTEAFF.